This T cell receptor beta chain was retrieved from a study of OX40 agonist ivuxolimab in advanced cancers. Describing the broader study: Ivuxolimab, which targeted the costimulatory receptor OX40 (CD134), was an agonistic, fully human IgG2 monoclonal antibody. Of the roughly 51 dose-escalation patients, hepatocellular carcinoma was present in approximately 20, melanoma in roughly 15, renal cell carcinoma in 9 and head and neck cancer in 9. Partial responses occurred in three dose-escalation patients, of whom one had hepatocellular carcinoma and two had cutaneous melanoma. The paper reports the monotherapy dose-escalation portion (N of about 50 patients) of the phase I ivuxolimab trial. Intravenous ivuxolimab was administered to patients every 2 weeks at six dose levels: 0.01, 0.1, 0.3, 1.5, 3 and 10 mg/kg. The dose-escalation cohort was around 84% male with a mean age of around 62 years, ranging from roughly 23 to 90. The point of sequencing TCRbeta in the periphery was to test whether ivuxolimab changed TCR sequence diversity and drove clonal T-cell expansion. Patients were allowed to have had prior anti-PD-1, anti-PD-L1 or anti-CTLA-4 therapy, and more than 30% of the dose-escalation patients had previously received checkpoint inhibitors. The full study reports these points: Antigen specificity was not determined for the clonally expanded peripheral T cells. Low levels of normalized T-cell clonal expansion were also seen in some patients who did not respond. After ivuxolimab, CD8+ T cells had more expanded clones than CD4+ T cells on average. At doses from 0.1 to 3.0 mg/kg, clonal expansion was seen in both CD4+ and CD8+ blood T cells between baseline and week 6. In partial responders in the 0.1-3.0 mg/kg groups, normalized peripheral clonal expansion was found to be among the lowest, especially among CD8+ T cells.

Genomic DNA was extracted from sorted cells for sequencing of the TCRbeta CDR3 region. The immunoSEQ Assay was used to sequence the TCRbeta CDR3 regions. Sourced from immuneACCESS, this table was stored by TCRdb with only in-frame sequences that have V and J called. A share of the clones is absent; for the studies checked, an unresolved V gene accounts for under half, and the remainder has no known explanation. Recorded for this sample are approximately 80,000 clones; roughly 90% of them occurred a single time. Clones ranked in the top ten supply roughly 0.17% of the sample. Details on this clone: The specificity of this receptor is unknown. Qualities for individual bases were not recorded, and no much larger clone is one base off.

The V end loses 2 bases and the J end loses 8 bases, and a stretch of 10 bases separates them. Including the terminal cysteine and phenylalanine, the CDR3 comprises 12 residues. Only the CDR3 region is kept as DNA, spanning 36 bases read in frame from base 1. Per the germline V gene (reference sequence), MNHEY is the CDR1 and SMNVEV is the CDR2. The trial excluded patients who had a history of autoimmune disease or were on systemic immunosuppression. Peripheral blood for TCR sequencing was collected from all dose cohorts at baseline, on cycle 4 day 1, and on cycle 7 day 1. Samples came from an open-label, multicenter, first-in-human phase I dose-escalation trial of ivuxolimab. The trial enrolled adults with locally advanced or metastatic head and neck squamous cell, hepatocellular, melanoma or renal cell carcinoma. Before TCR sequencing, CD4+ and CD8+ T cells were separately sorted from peripheral blood.

This sample comprised CD4+ or CD8+ T cells sorted from blood, obtained in a trial of the OX40 agonist ivuxolimab. This receptor chain uses TRBV27 and TRBJ2-7; perhaps TRBD2 is the D gene, with 5 bases matching. This TCR came from an adult with an advanced solid tumor such as melanoma, head and neck, liver or kidney cancer. The CDR3: CASSLNTGKQYF. The DNA sequence reads TGTGCCAGCAGTTTAAATACGGGGAAGCAGTACTTC.